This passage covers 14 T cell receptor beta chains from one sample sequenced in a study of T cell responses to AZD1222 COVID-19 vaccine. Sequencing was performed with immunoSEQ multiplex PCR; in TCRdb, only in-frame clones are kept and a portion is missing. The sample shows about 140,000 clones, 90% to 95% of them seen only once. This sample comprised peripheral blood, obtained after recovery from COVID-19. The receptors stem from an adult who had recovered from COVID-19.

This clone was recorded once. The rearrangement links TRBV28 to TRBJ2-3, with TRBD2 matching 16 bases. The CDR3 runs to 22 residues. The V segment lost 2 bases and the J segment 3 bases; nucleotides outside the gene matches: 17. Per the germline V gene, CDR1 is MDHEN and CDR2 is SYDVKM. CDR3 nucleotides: TGTGCCAGCAGTTTAAAGGGACAGGGACTAGCGGGAGGGAATCGGGGAACAGATACGCAGTATTTT. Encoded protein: CASSLKGQGLAGGNRGTDTQYF.

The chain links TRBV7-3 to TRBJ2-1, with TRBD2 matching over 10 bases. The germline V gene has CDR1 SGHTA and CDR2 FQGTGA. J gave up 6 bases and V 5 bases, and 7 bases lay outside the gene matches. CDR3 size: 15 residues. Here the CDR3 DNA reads TGTGCCAGCAGCCCTTGGACTAGCGGTGCCAATGAGCAGTTCTTC. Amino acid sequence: CASSPWTSGANEQFF. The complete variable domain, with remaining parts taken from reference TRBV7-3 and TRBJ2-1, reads GAGVSQTPSNKVTEKGKYVELRCDPISGHTALYWYRQSLGQGPEFLIYFQGTGAADDSGLPNDRFFAVRPEGSVSTLKIQRTERGDSAVYLCASSPWTSGANEQFFGPGTRLTVL.

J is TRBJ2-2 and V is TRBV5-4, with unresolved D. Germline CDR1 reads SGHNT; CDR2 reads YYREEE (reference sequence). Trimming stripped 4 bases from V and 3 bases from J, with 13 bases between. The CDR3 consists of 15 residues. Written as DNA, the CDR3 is TGTGCCAGCAGCCGTTTAGGTCGGGACACCGGGGAGCTGTTTTTT. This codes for CASSRLGRDTGELFF.

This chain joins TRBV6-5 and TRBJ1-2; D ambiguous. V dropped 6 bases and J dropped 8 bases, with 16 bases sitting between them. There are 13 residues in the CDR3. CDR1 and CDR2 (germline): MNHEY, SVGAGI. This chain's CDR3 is CASRSRALQGYTF. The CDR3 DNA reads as TGTGCCAGCAGATCCCGGGCCCTGCAGGGCTACACCTTC.

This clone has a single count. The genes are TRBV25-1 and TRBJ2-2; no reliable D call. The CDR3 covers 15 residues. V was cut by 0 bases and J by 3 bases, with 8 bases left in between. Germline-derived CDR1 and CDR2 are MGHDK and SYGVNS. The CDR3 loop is CASSEYKVDTGELFF. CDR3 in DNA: TGTGCCAGCAGTGAATATAAGGTCGACACCGGGGAGCTGTTTTTT.

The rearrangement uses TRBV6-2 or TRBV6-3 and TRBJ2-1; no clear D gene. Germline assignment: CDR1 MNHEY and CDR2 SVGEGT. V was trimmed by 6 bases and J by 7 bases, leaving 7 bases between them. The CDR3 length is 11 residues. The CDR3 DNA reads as TGTGCCAGCAGCAGGTTGAATGAGCAGTTCTTC. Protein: CASSRLNEQFF.

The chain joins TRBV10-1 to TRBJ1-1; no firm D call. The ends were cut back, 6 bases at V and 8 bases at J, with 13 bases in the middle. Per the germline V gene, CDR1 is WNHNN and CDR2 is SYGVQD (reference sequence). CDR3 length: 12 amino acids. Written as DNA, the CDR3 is TGCGCCAGCAGCTCTACCTCGGGAGAAGCTTTCTTT. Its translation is CASSSTSGEAFF.

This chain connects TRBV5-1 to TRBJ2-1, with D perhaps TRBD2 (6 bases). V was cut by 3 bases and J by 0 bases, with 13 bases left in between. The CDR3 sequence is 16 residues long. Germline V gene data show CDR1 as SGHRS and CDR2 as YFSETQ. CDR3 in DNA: TGCGCCAGCAGCTGGGGCGGGATTAGCTCCTACAATGAGCAGTTCTTC. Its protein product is CASSWGGISSYNEQFF.

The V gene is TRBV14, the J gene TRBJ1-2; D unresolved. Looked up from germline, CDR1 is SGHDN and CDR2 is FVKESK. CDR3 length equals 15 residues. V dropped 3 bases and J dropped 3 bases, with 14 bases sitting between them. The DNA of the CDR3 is TGTGCCAGCAGCCAGAGAATAGACGCCTACTATGGCTACACCTTC. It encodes CASSQRIDAYYGYTF.

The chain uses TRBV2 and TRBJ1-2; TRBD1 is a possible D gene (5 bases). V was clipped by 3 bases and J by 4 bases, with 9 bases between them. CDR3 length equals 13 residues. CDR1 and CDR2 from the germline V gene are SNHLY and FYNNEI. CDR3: CASSEGEGYGYTF. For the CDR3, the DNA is TGTGCCAGCAGTGAGGGGGAGGGCTATGGCTACACCTTC. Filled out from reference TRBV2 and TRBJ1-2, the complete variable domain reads EPEVTQTPSHQVTQMGQEVILRCVPISNHLYFYWYRQILGQKVEFLVSFYNNEISEKSEIFDDQFSVERPDGSNFTLKIRSTKLEDSAMYFCASSEGEGYGYTFGSGTRLTVV.

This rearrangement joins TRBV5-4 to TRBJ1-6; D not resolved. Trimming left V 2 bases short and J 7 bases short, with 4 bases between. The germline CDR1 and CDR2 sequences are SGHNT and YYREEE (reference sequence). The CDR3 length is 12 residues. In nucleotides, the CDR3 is TGTGCCAGCAGCTTAATAAATTCACCCCTCCACTTT. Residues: CASSLINSPLHF.

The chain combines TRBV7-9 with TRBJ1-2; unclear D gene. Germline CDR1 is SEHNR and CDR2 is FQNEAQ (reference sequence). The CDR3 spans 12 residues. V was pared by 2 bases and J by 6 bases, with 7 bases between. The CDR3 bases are TGTGCCAGCAGCTTATCAGAGAATGGCTACACCTTC. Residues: CASSLSENGYTF.

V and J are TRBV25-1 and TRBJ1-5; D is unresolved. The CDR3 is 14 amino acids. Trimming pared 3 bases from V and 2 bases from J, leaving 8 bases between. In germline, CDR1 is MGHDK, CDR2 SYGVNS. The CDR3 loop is CASSDWERNQPQHF. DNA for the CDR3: TGTGCCAGCAGTGATTGGGAACGCAATCAGCCCCAGCATTTT.

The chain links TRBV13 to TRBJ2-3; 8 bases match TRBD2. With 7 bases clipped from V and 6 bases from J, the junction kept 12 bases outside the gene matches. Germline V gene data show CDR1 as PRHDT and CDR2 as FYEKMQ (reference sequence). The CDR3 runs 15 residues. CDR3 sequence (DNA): TGTGCCAGCACCCCTACTAGCGGAGGGAGGGATACGCAGTATTTT. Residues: CASTPTSGGRDTQYF.